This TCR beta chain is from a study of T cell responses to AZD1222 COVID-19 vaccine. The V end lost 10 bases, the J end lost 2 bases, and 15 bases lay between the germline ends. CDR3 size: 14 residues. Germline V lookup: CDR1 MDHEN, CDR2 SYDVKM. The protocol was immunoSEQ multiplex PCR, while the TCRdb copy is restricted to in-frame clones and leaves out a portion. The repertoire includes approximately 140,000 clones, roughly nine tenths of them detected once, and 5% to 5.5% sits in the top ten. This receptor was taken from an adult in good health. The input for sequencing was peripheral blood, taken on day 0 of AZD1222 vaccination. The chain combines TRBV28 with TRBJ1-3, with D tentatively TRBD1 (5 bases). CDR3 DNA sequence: TGTGCCACCTCACAGGCGCTACCTGGAAACACCATATATTTT. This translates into CATSQALPGNTIYF.